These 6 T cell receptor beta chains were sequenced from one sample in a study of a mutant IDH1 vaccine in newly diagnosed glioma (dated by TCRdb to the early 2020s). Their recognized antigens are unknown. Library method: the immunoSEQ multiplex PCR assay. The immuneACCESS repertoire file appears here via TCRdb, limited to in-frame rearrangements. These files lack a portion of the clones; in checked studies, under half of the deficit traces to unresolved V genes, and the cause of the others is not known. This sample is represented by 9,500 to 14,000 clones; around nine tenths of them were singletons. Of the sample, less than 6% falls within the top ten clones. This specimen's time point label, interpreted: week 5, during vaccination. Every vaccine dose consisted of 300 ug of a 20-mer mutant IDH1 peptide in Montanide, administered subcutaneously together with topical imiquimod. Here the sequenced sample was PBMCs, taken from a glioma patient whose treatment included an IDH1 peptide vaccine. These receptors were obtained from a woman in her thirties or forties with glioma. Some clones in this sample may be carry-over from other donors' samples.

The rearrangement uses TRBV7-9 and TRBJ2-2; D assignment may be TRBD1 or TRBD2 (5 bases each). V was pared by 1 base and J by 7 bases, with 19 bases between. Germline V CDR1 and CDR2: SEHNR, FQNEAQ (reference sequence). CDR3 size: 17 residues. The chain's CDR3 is CASSLVPRGLEGGELFF. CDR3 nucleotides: TGTGCCAGCAGCTTAGTTCCGAGGGGCCTCGAAGGCGGGGAGCTGTTTTTT.

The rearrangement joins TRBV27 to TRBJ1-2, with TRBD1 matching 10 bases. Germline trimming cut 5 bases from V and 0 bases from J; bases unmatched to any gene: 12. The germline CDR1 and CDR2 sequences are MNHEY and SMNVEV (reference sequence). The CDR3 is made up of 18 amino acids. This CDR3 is CASSPRDRGGLANYGYTF. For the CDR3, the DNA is TGTGCCAGCAGTCCCCGGGACAGGGGCGGTTTAGCTAACTATGGCTACACCTTC.

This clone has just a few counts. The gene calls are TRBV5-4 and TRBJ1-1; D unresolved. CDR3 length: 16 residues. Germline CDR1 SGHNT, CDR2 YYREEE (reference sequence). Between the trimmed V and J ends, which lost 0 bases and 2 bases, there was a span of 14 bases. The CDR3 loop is CASSLGGGIVNTEAFF. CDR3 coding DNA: TGTGCCAGCAGCTTGGGAGGCGGGATCGTAAACACTGAAGCTTTCTTT.

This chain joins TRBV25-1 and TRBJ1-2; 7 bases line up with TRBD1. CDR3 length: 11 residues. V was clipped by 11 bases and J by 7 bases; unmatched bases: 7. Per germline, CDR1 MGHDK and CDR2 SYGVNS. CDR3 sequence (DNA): TGTGCCGCCCGACAGGGAGGTGGCTACACCTTC. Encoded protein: CAARQGGGYTF.

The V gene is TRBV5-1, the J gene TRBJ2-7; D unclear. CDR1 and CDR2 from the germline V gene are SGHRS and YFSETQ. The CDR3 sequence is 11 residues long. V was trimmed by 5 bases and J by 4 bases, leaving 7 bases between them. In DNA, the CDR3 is TGCGCCAGCAGGGATGGTTACGAGCAGTACTTC. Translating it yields CASRDGYEQYF.

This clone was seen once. For the CDR3, the DNA is TGTGCCAGCAGCTTAACCCCTAACAATGAGCAGTTCTTC. Its translation: CASSLTPNNEQFF. The rearrangement links TRBV7-2 to TRBJ2-1; D is ambiguous. This CDR3 comprises 13 residues. V was trimmed by 2 bases and J by 5 bases, leaving 7 bases between them. Germline assignment: CDR1 SGHTA and CDR2 FQGNSA.